A selection of T cell receptor beta chains follows, all from one sample in a study of blood T cell repertoires in COVID-19. Assay: immunoSEQ multiplex PCR; the TCRdb copy retains only in-frame clones and omits some. The sample yields 88,000 or so clones, roughly 77% seen once. Sequenced material: peripheral blood. Receptors originate from a human donor in a cohort sampled during active COVID-19. Both conserved end residues are part of each CDR3. D genes are given only for firm matches. The listing skips clone size in some rows; elsewhere it reads once, few, many or a size class.

.	TRBV25-1	TRBJ2-5	.	TGTGCCAGCAGTGAATATAATAGTCGGGAGACCCAGTACTTC	CASSEYNSRETQYF
TRBD1	TRBV24-1	TRBJ1-2	.	TGTGCCACCAGTGAACCGGGACAGGCTCGCTACACCTTC	CATSEPGQARYTF
TRBD1	TRBV18	TRBJ2-1	.	TGTGCCAGCTCGCCGGGACAGAACTACAATGAGCAGTTCTTC	CASSPGQNYNEQFF
TRBD1	TRBV2	TRBJ1-6	.	TGTGCCAGCGGTGCGCAGGGGGCGAGAAATTCACCCCTCCACTTT	CASGAQGARNSPLHF
.	TRBV19	TRBJ2-4	.	TGTGCCAGTAGTATACAGGACATTCAGTACTTC	CASSIQDIQYF
TRBD1	TRBV19	TRBJ1-1	.	TGTGCCAGTAGGAGAGGGACAGGGGTGGACTACACTGAAGCTTTCTTT	CASRRGTGVDYTEAFF
.	TRBV19	TRBJ2-7	.	TGTGCCACCGACCACATGCGGGACTCACGGATGGCAGAGCAGTACTTC	CATDHMRDSRMAEQYF
.	TRBV18	TRBJ1-4	.	TGTGCCAGCTCACCAGAGGAGACTTTTGAAAAACTGTTTTTT	CASSPEETFEKLFF
.	TRBV2	TRBJ1-5	.	TGTGCCAGCAGCTCCCGGGGAGATCAGCCCCAGCATTTT	CASSSRGDQPQHF
.	TRBV10-3	TRBJ1-1	.	TGTGCCATCAGTGAGTCCCAGGGAGGAGGCACTGAAGCTTTCTTT	CAISESQGGGTEAFF
.	TRBV29-1	TRBJ2-5	.	TGCAGCGTTTGGGGGCGGCGTGAGACCCAGTACTTC	CSVWGRRETQYF
TRBD1	TRBV5-1	TRBJ1-2	.	TGCGCCAGCAGCTTATTACCAGGACAGGGGCATGGCTACACCTTC	CASSLLPGQGHGYTF
TRBD1	TRBV2	TRBJ1-1	.	TGTGCCAGCAGGTTTCAGGGGGGCTCCACTGAAGCTTTCTTT	CASRFQGGSTEAFF
TRBD2	TRBV7-9	TRBJ2-4	.	TGTGCCAGCAGCTTACTAGCGGGAGCCTCGTGGGGCATTCAGTACTTC	CASSLLAGASWGIQYF
.	TRBV9	TRBJ1-3	.	TGTGCCAGCAGCGTGGGGTTGGGGGGATCTGGAAACACCATATATTTT	CASSVGLGGSGNTIYF
.	TRBV11-3	TRBJ2-1	.	TGTGCCAGCAGCTTAGTCCCTAGCGGAAGGGGGGGGTACAATGAGCAGTTCTTC	CASSLVPSGRGGYNEQFF
TRBD1	TRBV28	TRBJ2-7	once	TGTGCCAGCAGCCTGACAGGGGTATCCTACGAGCAGTACTTC	CASSLTGVSYEQYF
TRBD2	TRBV11-2	TRBJ2-2	.	TGTGCCAGCAGCCCAAGGACTAGCGCGAACACCGGGGAGCTGTTTTTT	CASSPRTSANTGELFF